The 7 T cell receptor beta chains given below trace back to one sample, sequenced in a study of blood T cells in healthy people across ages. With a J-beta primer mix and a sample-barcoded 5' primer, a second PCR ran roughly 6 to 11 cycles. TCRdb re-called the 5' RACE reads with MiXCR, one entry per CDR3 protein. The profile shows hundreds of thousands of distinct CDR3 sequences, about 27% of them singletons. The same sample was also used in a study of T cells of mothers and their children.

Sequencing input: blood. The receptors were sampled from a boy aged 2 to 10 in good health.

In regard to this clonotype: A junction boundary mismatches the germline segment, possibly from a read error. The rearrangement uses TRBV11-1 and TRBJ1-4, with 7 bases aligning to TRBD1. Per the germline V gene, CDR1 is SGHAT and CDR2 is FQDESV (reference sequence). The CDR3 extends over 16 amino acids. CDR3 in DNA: TGTACCAGCAGCGCCACGGCCCAGGGGACAGTTGAAAAACTGTTTTTT. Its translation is CTSSATAQGTVEKLFF.

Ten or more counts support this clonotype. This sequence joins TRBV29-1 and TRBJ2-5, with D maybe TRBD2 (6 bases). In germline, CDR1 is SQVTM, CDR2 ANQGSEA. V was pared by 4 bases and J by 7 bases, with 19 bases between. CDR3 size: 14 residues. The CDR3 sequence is CSVAAGTSERTQYF. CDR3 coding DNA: TGCAGCGTTGCGGCCGGGACTTCAGAACGGACCCAGTACTTC. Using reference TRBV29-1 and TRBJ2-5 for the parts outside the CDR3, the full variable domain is SAVISQKPSRDICQRGTSLTIQCQVDSQVTMMFWYRQQPGQSLTLIATANQGSEATYESGFVIDKFPISRPNLTFSTLTVSNMSPEDSSIYLCSVAAGTSERTQYFGPGTRLLVL.

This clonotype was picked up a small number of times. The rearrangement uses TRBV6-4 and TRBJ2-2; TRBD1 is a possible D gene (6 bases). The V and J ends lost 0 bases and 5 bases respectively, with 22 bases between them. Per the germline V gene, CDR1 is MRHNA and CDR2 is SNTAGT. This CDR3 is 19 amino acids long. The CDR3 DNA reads TGTGCCAGCAGTGACTCGCGTGGGACACCCCGTCCCCTTACCGGGGAGCTGTTTTTT. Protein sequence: CASSDSRGTPRPLTGELFF.

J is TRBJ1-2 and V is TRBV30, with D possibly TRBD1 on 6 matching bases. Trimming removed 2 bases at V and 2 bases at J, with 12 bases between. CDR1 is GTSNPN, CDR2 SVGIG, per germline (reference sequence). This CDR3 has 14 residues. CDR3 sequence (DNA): TGTGCCTGGAGTCCACAGGGACGGAACTATGGCTACACCTTC. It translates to CAWSPQGRNYGYTF.

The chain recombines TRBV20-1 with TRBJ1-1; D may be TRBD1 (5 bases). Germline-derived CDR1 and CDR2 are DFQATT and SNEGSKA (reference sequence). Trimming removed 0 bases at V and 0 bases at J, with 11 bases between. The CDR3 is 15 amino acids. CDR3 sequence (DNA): TGCAGTGCTAGAGAGCTGGGGCTGATGAACACTGAAGCTTTCTTT. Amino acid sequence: CSARELGLMNTEAFF.

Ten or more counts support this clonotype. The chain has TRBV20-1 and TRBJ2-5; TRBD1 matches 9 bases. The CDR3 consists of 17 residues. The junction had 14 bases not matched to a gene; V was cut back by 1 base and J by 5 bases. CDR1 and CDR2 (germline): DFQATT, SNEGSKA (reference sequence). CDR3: CSARALEETGGMETQYF. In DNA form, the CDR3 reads TGCAGTGCTAGAGCCCTCGAGGAGACAGGGGGAATGGAGACCCAGTACTTC.

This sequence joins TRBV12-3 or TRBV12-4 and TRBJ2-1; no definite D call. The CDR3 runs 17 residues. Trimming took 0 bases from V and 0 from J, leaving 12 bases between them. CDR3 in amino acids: CASSLAVVPLSYNEQFF. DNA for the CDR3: TGTGCCAGCAGTTTAGCCGTGGTTCCACTCTCCTACAATGAGCAGTTCTTC.